This is a list of T cell receptor beta chains from one sample in a study of graft-versus-host responses after intestinal transplantation. The method was immunoSEQ multiplex PCR; TCRdb's version includes in-frame clones alone and lacks a portion of them. The table records about 14,000 clones, roughly 30% of them present only once. Sequences were derived from alloreactive CD4+ T cells from a mixed lymphocyte reaction culture, sampled before intestinal transplant. These receptors were taken from a human patient who received an intestinal transplant. Both conserved end residues are part of each CDR3. D genes are given only for firm matches. The size entry is marked missing in some rows and otherwise reads once, few, many or a size class.

j_gene | d_gene | v_gene | abundance | CDR3nt | CDR3aa
TRBJ2-3 | TRBD2 | TRBV7-3 | medium-sized | TGTGCCAGCAGCTTAAAAATCGGGGGGAGTAGCACAGATACGCAGTATTTT | CASSLKIGGSSTDTQYF
TRBJ2-3 | NA | TRBV19 | NA | TGTGCCAGTAGTATTGGGAGCACAGATACGCAGTATTTT | CASSIGSTDTQYF
TRBJ1-2 | NA | TRBV6-8 | few | TGTGCCAGCAGTGAGCAGAATAACTATGGCTACACCTTC | CASSEQNNYGYTF
TRBJ1-1 | NA | TRBV4-1 | NA | TGCGCCAGCAGCCAAGACGGGAACAGGGTCCCGAACACTGAAGCTTTCTTT | CASSQDGNRVPNTEAFF
TRBJ2-2 | NA | TRBV7-3 | few | TGTGCCAGCAGCTTAAATCAGAACACCGGGGAGCTGTTTTTT | CASSLNQNTGELFF
TRBJ1-3 | NA | TRBV12-5 | NA | TGTGCTAGTGGAACAGGTGCTGGAAACACCGTATATTTT | CASGTGAGNTVYF
TRBJ2-1 | NA | TRBV11-2 | NA | TGTGCCAGCAGCTTAGGTGCGCAGTTCTTC | CASSLGAQFF
TRBJ1-2 | NA | TRBV5-1 | NA | TGCGCCAGCAGCTTGGAGGGCCTCTATGGCTACACCTTC | CASSLEGLYGYTF
TRBJ2-7 | TRBD2 | TRBV27 | few | TGTGCCAGCACTCACTCCCGGGGGGGGAAAGGCTACGAGCAGTACTTC | CASTHSRGGKGYEQYF
TRBJ2-3 | NA | TRBV5-4 | NA | TGTGCCAGCAGCTCTAGGGGAGGGGGACCCACAGATACGCAGTATTTT | CASSSRGGGPTDTQYF
TRBJ1-2 | TRBD1 | TRBV6-5 | NA | TGTGCCAGCAGTTACTCAGGGGGCCGGGGCTACACCTTC | CASSYSGGRGYTF
TRBJ1-1 | NA | TRBV30 | NA | TGTGCCTGGAGTGTACAGATGAACACTGAAGCTTTCTTT | CAWSVQMNTEAFF
TRBJ1-4 | NA | TRBV11-2 | few | TGTGCCAGCAGCTTAGATGGGGCTGCAACTAATGAAAAACTGTTTTTT | CASSLDGAATNEKLFF
TRBJ1-1 | NA | TRBV6-5 | few | TGTGCCAGCAGCCTTATACGTGGCACTGAAGCTTTCTTT | CASSLIRGTEAFF
TRBJ2-1 | NA | TRBV10-1 | NA | TGCGCCAGCAGTGACCACATAGGAAAAGGGTTCCACAATGAGCAGTTCTTC | CASSDHIGKGFHNEQFF
TRBJ2-7 | TRBD2 | TRBV27 | few | TGTGCCAGCAGTTCCAGTAGACTAGCGCTGTACTTC | CASSSSRLALYF
TRBJ1-5 | TRBD1 | TRBV6-6 | NA | TGTGCCAGCAGGCGACAGGGGAGGGATCAGCCCCAGCATTTT | CASRRQGRDQPQHF
TRBJ1-2 | TRBD1 | TRBV11-3 | NA | TGTGCCAGCAGCTTAGGCTTGGACAGGGGATATGGCTACACCTTC | CASSLGLDRGYGYTF
TRBJ2-3 | NA | TRBV4-2 | few | TGTGCCAGCAGCCAAGATCTTGGTCTAAACACAGATACGCAGTATTTT | CASSQDLGLNTDTQYF
TRBJ1-2 | NA | TRBV2 | NA | TGTGCCAGCAAGTTCCTCACAGGGAAGCTAGATGGCTACACCTTC | CASKFLTGKLDGYTF
TRBJ2-1 | TRBD2 | TRBV4-1 | NA | TGCGCCAGCAGCCAAGATGGGGTGGCCGGACTAGCGGGAGTAATTTCCTACAATGAGCAGTTCTTC | CASSQDGVAGLAGVISYNEQFF
TRBJ2-7 | NA | TRBV10-1 | few | TGCGCCAGCAGTGAGTCATATAGAGACGAGCAGTACTTC | CASSESYRDEQYF
TRBJ1-6 | TRBD1 | TRBV4-2 | NA | TGTGCCAGCAGCCTCGACAGGGGGGGATCACCCCTCCACTTT | CASSLDRGGSPLHF
TRBJ2-1 | NA | TRBV2 | NA | TGTGCCAGCAGTGAAGCCTACAGGCGTTACTACAATGAGCAGTTCTTC | CASSEAYRRYYNEQFF
TRBJ2-4 | TRBD1 | TRBV19 | NA | TGTGCCAGTGGGGTCGGACAGGGGGACACCATTCAGTACTTC | CASGVGQGDTIQYF
TRBJ2-5 | TRBD1 | TRBV5-4 | NA | TGTGCCAGCAGCTTCGTGAGACAGGGGACCCGGACCCAGTACTTC | CASSFVRQGTRTQYF
TRBJ1-5 | NA | TRBV5-1 | NA | TGCGCCAGCAGTCCCGGTGGCGAGCGCAATCAGCCCCAGCATTTT | CASSPGGERNQPQHF
TRBJ1-5 | NA | TRBV10-3 | NA | TGTGCCAGATTCTTGCGCACATTAGATCAGCCCCAGCATTTT | CARFLRTLDQPQHF
TRBJ2-3 | NA | TRBV28 | few | TGTGCCAGCAGTTTAGAAGATACGCAGTATTTT | CASSLEDTQYF
TRBJ1-1 | NA | TRBV2 | NA | TGTGCCGCAAGACAGAGGGGCATGAACACTGAAGCTTTCTTT | CAARQRGMNTEAFF
TRBJ2-7 | NA | TRBV29-1 | NA | TGCAGCGTTGGAACACACTACGAGCAGTACTTC | CSVGTHYEQYF
TRBJ2-1 | TRBD1 | TRBV5-1 | few | TGCGCCAGCAGCCCGTCCGGGACAGGGGAGAACAATGAGCAGTTCTTC | CASSPSGTGENNEQFF
TRBJ2-7 | NA | TRBV6-5 | NA | TGTGCCAGCAGTTACTGGGACTCCACCTATTACGAGCAGTACTTC | CASSYWDSTYYEQYF
TRBJ2-1 | TRBD2 | TRBV10-2 | NA | TGCGCCAGCAGTGAGATTGGACTAGCGGTCACCTCCTACAATGAGCAGTTCTTC | CASSEIGLAVTSYNEQFF
TRBJ1-5 | NA | TRBV7-2 | NA | TGTGCCAGCAGCGAACCTGAACCCTATCAGCCCCAGCATTTT | CASSEPEPYQPQHF
TRBJ1-4 | NA | TRBV7-3 | few | TGTGCCAGCAGCCAAAATCCGGGACGGTATAGTTACGAGGAAAAACTGTTTTTT | CASSQNPGRYSYEEKLFF
TRBJ1-5 | NA | TRBV4-1 | NA | TGCGCCAGCAGCCAAGGGCCAGGCGGTCAGCCCCAGCATTTT | CASSQGPGGQPQHF
TRBJ1-2 | TRBD1 | TRBV7-9 | medium-sized | TGTGCCAGCAGCCCCGCTCAGGGGGCGCGGGGCTACACCTTC | CASSPAQGARGYTF
TRBJ2-5 | TRBD2 | TRBV29-1 | NA | TGCAGCGTTGAACGGGGGGGCCAAGAGACCCAGTACTTC | CSVERGGQETQYF
TRBJ2-3 | TRBD2 | TRBV6-1 | few | TGTGCCATCAGCGGGAGGGTTGGCACAGATACGCAGTATTTT | CAISGRVGTDTQYF
TRBJ2-3 | NA | TRBV6-1 | NA | TGTGCCAGCAGTTCGACTAGAGCCACAGATACGCAGTATTTT | CASSSTRATDTQYF
TRBJ2-2 | NA | TRBV5-1 | few | TGCGCCAGCAGCCAACGGGCAGACCCGAACACCGGGGAGCTGTTTTTT | CASSQRADPNTGELFF
TRBJ2-4 | TRBD2 | TRBV28 | few | TGTGCCAGCAGTGGGACTAGCGGTGGAGCCAAAAACATTCAGTACTTC | CASSGTSGGAKNIQYF
TRBJ2-7 | NA | TRBV2 | NA | TGTGCCAGCAGTGAAGGTTCCGTAAAAAACTCCTACGAGCAGTACTTC | CASSEGSVKNSYEQYF
TRBJ1-1 | TRBD1 | TRBV11-2 | few | TGTGCCAGCAGCTTATACAGGGGCACTGAAGCTTTCTTT | CASSLYRGTEAFF
TRBJ1-3 | TRBD1 | TRBV5-1 | NA | TGCTCCAGCAGCTTAACAGGGGCCTCTGGAAACACCATATATTTT | CSSSLTGASGNTIYF
TRBJ2-3 | NA | TRBV28 | NA | TGTGCCAGCAGTTCGAGTCAGATCACAGATACGCAGTATTTT | CASSSSQITDTQYF
TRBJ2-6 | TRBD1 | TRBV4-2 | NA | TGTGCCAGCAGCCAAGATAGGGGACAGGGAACTGGGGCCAACGTCCTGACTTTC | CASSQDRGQGTGANVLTF
TRBJ2-5 | NA | TRBV7-9 | few | TGTGCCAGCAGCTCAGGGAGCCAAGAGACCCAGTACTTC | CASSSGSQETQYF
TRBJ2-1 | NA | TRBV11-2 | few | TGTGCCAGCAGCTCCAATAACAATGAGCAGTTCTTC | CASSSNNNEQFF
TRBJ2-1 | TRBD2 | TRBV28 | NA | TGTGCCAGCAGTTCAATGGGGGTAGCGGGAGGAACTGAGCAGTTCTTC | CASSSMGVAGGTEQFF
TRBJ1-1 | TRBD1 | TRBV6-8 | NA | TGTGCCAGCACCTTGGACAGGGTGAACACTGAAGCTTTCTTT | CASTLDRVNTEAFF
TRBJ2-1 | TRBD2 | TRBV7-9 | NA | TGTGCCAGCAGCCCAGGACTAGCGGCTTACAATGAGCAGTTCTTC | CASSPGLAAYNEQFF
TRBJ2-7 | TRBD2 | TRBV4-2 | few | TGTGCCAGCAGCTCCAATCGGTATCTAGCGGGGGGCTCCTACGAGCAGTACTTC | CASSSNRYLAGGSYEQYF
TRBJ1-1 | NA | TRBV10-1 | NA | TGCGCCAGCAGACTCCCTCTAGACAGAAATAACACTGAAGCTTTCTTT | CASRLPLDRNNTEAFF
TRBJ2-6 | NA | TRBV6-1 | NA | TGTGCCAGCAGTATACAGGGCTCTGGGGCCAACGTCCTGACTTTC | CASSIQGSGANVLTF
TRBJ2-3 | NA | TRBV5-1 | few | TGCGCCAGCAGCTTGGACCGGTCTAGCACAGATACGCAGTATTTT | CASSLDRSSTDTQYF
TRBJ2-3 | TRBD2 | TRBV7-6 | few | TGTGCCAGCAGCCCGGGACTAGCATCAGATACGCAGTATTTT | CASSPGLASDTQYF
TRBJ2-7 | TRBD1 | TRBV6-9 | NA | TGTGCCAGCAGTTCCCGGGACAGGGCTTACGAGCAGTACTTC | CASSSRDRAYEQYF